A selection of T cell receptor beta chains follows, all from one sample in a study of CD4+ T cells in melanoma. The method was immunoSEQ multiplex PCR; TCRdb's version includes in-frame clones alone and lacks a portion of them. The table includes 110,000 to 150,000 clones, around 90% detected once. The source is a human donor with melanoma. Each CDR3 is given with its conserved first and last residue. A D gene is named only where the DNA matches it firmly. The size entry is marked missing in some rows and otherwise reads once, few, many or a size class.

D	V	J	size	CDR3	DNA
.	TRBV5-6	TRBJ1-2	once	CASSLAPQGYTF	TGTGCCAGCAGCTTGGCGCCTCAGGGCTACACCTTC
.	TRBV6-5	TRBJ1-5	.	CASSYERGRPQHF	TGTGCCAGCAGTTACGAGAGGGGGAGGCCCCAGCATTTT
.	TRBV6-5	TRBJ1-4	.	CASSRDSFNEKLFF	TGTGCCAGCAGTAGAGACAGTTTTAATGAAAAACTGTTTTTT
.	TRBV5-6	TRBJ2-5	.	CASPYKGRGETQYF	TGTGCCAGCCCATACAAGGGTCGGGGGGAGACCCAGTACTTC
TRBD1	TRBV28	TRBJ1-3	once	CASSLGTASGNTIYF	TGTGCCAGCAGTTTAGGGACAGCCTCTGGAAACACCATATATTTT
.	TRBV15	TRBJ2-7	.	CATSRGTTKSEQYF	TGTGCCACCAGCAGAGGGACCACAAAGAGCGAGCAGTACTTC
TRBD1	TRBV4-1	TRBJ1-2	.	CASSPSPGQGFRGYTF	TGCGCCAGCAGCCCCAGCCCGGGACAGGGGTTTAGGGGCTACACCTTC
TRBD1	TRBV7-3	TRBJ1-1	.	CASSPLTTGVNTEAFF	TGTGCCAGCAGCCCCCTCACGACAGGGGTGAACACTGAAGCTTTCTTT
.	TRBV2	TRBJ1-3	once	CASSPLDTIYF	TGTGCCAGCAGTCCCCTGGACACCATATATTTT
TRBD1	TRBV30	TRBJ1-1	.	CAWTGTGANTEAFF	TGTGCCTGGACCGGGACAGGGGCGAACACTGAAGCTTTCTTT
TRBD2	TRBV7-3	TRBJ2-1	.	CASSSHSGGSYNEQFF	TGTGCCAGCAGCTCGCATAGCGGGGGCTCCTACAATGAGCAGTTCTTC
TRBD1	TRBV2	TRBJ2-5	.	CASRIQGKRQETQYF	TGTGCCAGCAGGATACAGGGGAAGCGTCAAGAGACCCAGTACTTC
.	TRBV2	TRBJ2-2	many	CASSVRNTGELFF	TGTGCCAGCTCAGTCCGGAACACCGGGGAGCTGTTTTTT
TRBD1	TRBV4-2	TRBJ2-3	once	CASSRAGTGGDGSTDTQYF	TGTGCCAGCAGCCGAGCCGGGACAGGGGGGGACGGCAGCACAGATACGCAGTATTTT
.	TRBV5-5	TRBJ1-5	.	CASSFSGNQPQHF	TGTGCCAGCAGCTTTTCCGGGAATCAGCCCCAGCATTTT
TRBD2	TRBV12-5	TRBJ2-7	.	CASGFLAGGGYEQYF	TGTGCTAGTGGTTTTCTGGCGGGGGGTGGGTACGAGCAGTACTTC
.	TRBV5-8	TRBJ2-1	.	CASTRGKEQFF	TGTGCCAGCACCCGCGGAAAGGAGCAGTTCTTC
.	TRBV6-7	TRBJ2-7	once	CASSYPPLRSRNEQYF	TGTGCCAGCAGTTACCCTCCTCTCCGGTCTAGGAACGAGCAGTACTTC
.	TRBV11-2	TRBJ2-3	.	CASSLVFGAGDTQYF	TGTGCCAGCAGCTTAGTGTTCGGGGCAGGAGATACGCAGTATTTT
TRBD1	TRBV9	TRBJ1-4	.	CASSRTGDEKLFF	TGTGCCAGCAGCCGGACAGGGGACGAAAAACTGTTTTTT
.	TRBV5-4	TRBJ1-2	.	CASSLVAGYGGGYTF	TGTGCCAGCAGCTTGGTAGCGGGTTACGGTGGTGGCTACACCTTC
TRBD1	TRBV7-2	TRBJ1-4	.	CASSLTGVGEKLFF	TGTGCCAGCAGCCTTACAGGGGTCGGTGAAAAACTGTTTTTT
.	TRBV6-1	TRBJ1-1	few	CASSEVRGTSEAFF	TGTGCCAGCAGTGAAGTTAGGGGCACCTCTGAAGCTTTCTTT
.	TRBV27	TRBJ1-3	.	CASSRLSERRALPGNTIYF	TGTGCCAGCAGTAGACTATCCGAGAGAAGGGCCCTCCCTGGAAACACCATATATTTT
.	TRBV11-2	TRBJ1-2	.	CASSLGRGYGYTF	TGTGCCAGCAGCTTAGGGCGGGGATATGGCTACACCTTC
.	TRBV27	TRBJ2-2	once	CASSTKSGELFF	TGTGCCAGCAGTACCAAGTCCGGGGAGCTGTTTTTT
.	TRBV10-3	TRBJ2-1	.	CAISGLTNEQFF	TGTGCCATCTCGGGACTGACGAATGAGCAGTTCTTC
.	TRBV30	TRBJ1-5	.	CAWSFRGGQPQHF	TGTGCCTGGAGTTTCCGGGGTGGTCAGCCCCAGCATTTT
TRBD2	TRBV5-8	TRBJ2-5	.	CASRSGTSGGAAETQYF	TGTGCCAGCAGATCCGGGACTAGCGGGGGGGCAGCAGAGACCCAGTACTTC
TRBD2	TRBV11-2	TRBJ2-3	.	CASNRLAGGTTDTQYF	TGTGCCAGCAACCGTCTAGCGGGGGGGACCACAGATACGCAGTATTTT
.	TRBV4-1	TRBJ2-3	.	CASSRAAITDTQYF	TGCGCCAGCAGCCGCGCGGCAATCACAGATACGCAGTATTTT
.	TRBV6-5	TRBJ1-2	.	CASRANRGDRSGYTF	TGTGCCAGCAGGGCCAACCGAGGCGACAGGTCGGGCTACACCTTC
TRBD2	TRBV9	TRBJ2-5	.	CASSLGLAGGQETQYF	TGTGCCAGCAGCTTGGGACTAGCGGGGGGGCAAGAGACCCAGTACTTC
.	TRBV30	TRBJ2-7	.	CAWSVALETDEQYF	TGTGCCTGGAGTGTCGCCTTGGAGACTGACGAGCAGTACTTC
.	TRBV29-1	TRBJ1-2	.	CSVEDRRGDYGYTF	TGCAGCGTTGAAGATCGCAGGGGTGACTATGGCTACACCTTC
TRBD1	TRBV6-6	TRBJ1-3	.	CASSYSTGAGNTIYF	TGTGCCAGCAGTTACTCGACAGGGGCTGGAAACACCATATATTTT
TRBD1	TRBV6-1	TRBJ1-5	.	CVSRTGEEWQPQHF	TGTGTCAGCAGGACAGGGGAGGAATGGCAGCCCCAGCATTTT
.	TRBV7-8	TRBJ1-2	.	CASSLLGSSGWYTF	TGTGCCAGCAGCTTACTTGGGTCGTCCGGGTGGTACACCTTC
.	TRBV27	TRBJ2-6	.	CASSSLLRSGANVLTF	TGTGCCAGCAGTTCCCTCTTGCGGTCTGGGGCCAACGTCCTGACTTTC
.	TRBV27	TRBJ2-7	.	CASRPGVGSSYEQYF	TGTGCCAGCAGGCCAGGGGTTGGGAGCTCCTACGAGCAGTACTTC
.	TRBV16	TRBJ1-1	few	CASSQGTFGEAFF	TGTGCCAGCAGCCAAGGGACATTCGGTGAAGCTTTCTTT
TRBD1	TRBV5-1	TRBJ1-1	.	CASSLGGADRDDSEAFF	TGCGCCAGCAGCTTGGGTGGGGCGGACAGGGACGACTCTGAAGCTTTCTTT
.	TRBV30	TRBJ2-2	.	CAWSASGEVLFF	TGTGCCTGGAGTGCCTCGGGGGAGGTGCTGTTTTTT
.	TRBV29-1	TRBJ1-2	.	CSVGRVNYGYTF	TGCAGCGTTGGGCGGGTTAACTATGGCTACACCTTC
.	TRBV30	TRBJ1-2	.	CAWTGGGNYGYTF	TGTGCCTGGACGGGGGGGGGTAACTATGGCTACACCTTC
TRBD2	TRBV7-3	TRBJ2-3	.	CASSTLSGGPTDTQYF	TGTGCCAGCAGCACCTTGTCGGGGGGTCCCACAGATACGCAGTATTTT
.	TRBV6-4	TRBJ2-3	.	CASSRQINTDTQYF	TGTGCCAGCAGCAGACAGATAAACACAGATACGCAGTATTTT
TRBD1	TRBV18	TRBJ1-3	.	CASSPGQGNSGNTIYF	TGTGCCAGCTCACCCGGACAGGGCAACTCTGGAAACACCATATATTTT
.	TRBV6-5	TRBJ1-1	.	CATSWGWRMNTEAFF	TGTGCCACCAGTTGGGGTTGGCGCATGAACACTGAAGCTTTCTTT
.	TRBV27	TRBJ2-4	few	CASSLSRERIQYF	TGTGCCAGCAGTTTAAGTCGGGAGCGCATTCAGTACTTC
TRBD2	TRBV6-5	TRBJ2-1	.	CASSYRGGSSYNEQFF	TGTGCCAGCAGTTACCGGGGGGGGAGCTCCTACAATGAGCAGTTCTTC
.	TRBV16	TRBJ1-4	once	CASSQSRTTGEKLFF	TGTGCCAGCAGCCAATCCCGGACAACGGGGGAAAAACTGTTTTTT
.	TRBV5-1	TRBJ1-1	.	CASSLAWGALGEAFF	TGCGCCAGCAGCTTGGCGTGGGGAGCTCTCGGTGAAGCTTTCTTT
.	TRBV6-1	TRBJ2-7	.	CASRVTLFSYEQYF	TGTGCCAGCAGGGTGACATTATTCTCCTACGAGCAGTACTTC
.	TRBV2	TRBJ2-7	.	CASKVYEQYF	TGTGCCAGCAAGGTCTACGAGCAGTACTTC
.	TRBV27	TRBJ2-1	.	CASSLFFSSVQTKFNEQFF	TGTGCCAGCAGTTTATTCTTTTCTTCGGTCCAAACCAAATTCAATGAGCAGTTCTTC